This TCR beta chain was recovered during a study of CD8+ T cells in alopecia areata. Study context: Administration of oral tofacitinib to treated patients was at 5 to 10 mg twice daily. Patients given treatment had severity scored by the percentage of scalp area affected. General study findings and limits: Scalp sample sequencing also detects resident alphabeta T cells of normal skin.

Extracted RNA was reverse transcribed into cDNA, the sequencing template. The table came from immunoSEQ multiplex PCR; TCRdb's copy has only in-frame clones and leaves some out. The sample has about 280,000 clones, 55% to 75% seen once. Treatment here: oral pan-JAK inhibitor, 5-10 mg twice daily. Those with alopecia areata gave lesional scalp punch biopsies and peripheral blood. Regarding this clone: Its antigen is not identified.

The sequence was obtained from a human donor with alopecia areata. This specimen was CD4+ T cells sorted from blood, taken at week 24, from a patient treated with tofacitinib.

The CDR3, as DNA: TGTGCCAGCAGCTTGGGGACAGCGCTGAACACTGAAGCTTTCTTT. Protein: CASSLGTALNTEAFF. The chain recombines TRBV5-6 with TRBJ1-1; perhaps TRBD1 as D (6 bases). The CDR3 loop spans 15 amino acids. CDR1 is SGHDT and CDR2 is YYEEEE in the germline V gene. V lost 0 bases and J lost 0, with 9 bases in between.